This TCR beta chain was identified during a study of OX40 agonist ivuxolimab in advanced cancers. Across the study: Given to patients was ivuxolimab, an agonistic anti-OX40 (CD134) antibody.

Using immunoSEQ multiplex PCR, the repertoire was profiled, and TCRdb retains in-frame clones only, with some absent. The sample shows over 25,000 clones, 81% of them seen only once. People who had autoimmune disease history or systemic immunosuppression were excluded. The material was CD4+ or CD8+ T cells sorted from blood, obtained in a trial of the OX40 agonist ivuxolimab. The TCR originated in an adult with an advanced solid tumor such as melanoma, head and neck, liver or kidney cancer.

This CDR3 reads CASSLSGQWVGYEQYF. The CDR3 coding sequence is TGTGCCAGCAGTTTATCCGGACAGTGGGTGGGCTACGAGCAGTACTTC. The gene calls are TRBV27 and TRBJ2-7, with D possibly being TRBD1 (6 bases). Germline-derived CDR1 and CDR2 are MNHEY and SMNVEV (reference sequence). V was shortened by 0 bases and J by 3 bases, with 15 bases between the two germline ends. The CDR3 is 16 residues long.